The clone carrying this TCR beta chain has just a few counts. Its antigen remains unidentified. These data are taken from a study of shared clonotypes between healthy human individuals. Profiling relied on immunoSEQ multiplex PCR, and the TCRdb table lists in-frame clones only, not all of them. The sample holds about 1.1 million clones, approximately 80% seen once. General study findings and limits: Generally, naive subsets (rather than memory subsets) showed larger estimated richness.

The material sequenced was memory CD4+ T cells from PBMCs. Described subset: CD45RA-negative fraction. The origin of this receptor is a man aged 18 to 29 in good health. Some clones in this sample may be carry-over from other donors' samples.

DNA of the CDR3: TGTGCCAGCAGCTTAGTGGACAGTGGGAACACTGAAGCTTTCTTT. It encodes CASSLVDSGNTEAFF. The chain carries TRBV7-6 and TRBJ1-1; maybe TRBD1 (6 bases). From germline, CDR1 is SGHVS and CDR2 FNYEAQ. This CDR3 contains 15 residues. Trimming left V 1 base short and J 1 base short, with 10 bases between.